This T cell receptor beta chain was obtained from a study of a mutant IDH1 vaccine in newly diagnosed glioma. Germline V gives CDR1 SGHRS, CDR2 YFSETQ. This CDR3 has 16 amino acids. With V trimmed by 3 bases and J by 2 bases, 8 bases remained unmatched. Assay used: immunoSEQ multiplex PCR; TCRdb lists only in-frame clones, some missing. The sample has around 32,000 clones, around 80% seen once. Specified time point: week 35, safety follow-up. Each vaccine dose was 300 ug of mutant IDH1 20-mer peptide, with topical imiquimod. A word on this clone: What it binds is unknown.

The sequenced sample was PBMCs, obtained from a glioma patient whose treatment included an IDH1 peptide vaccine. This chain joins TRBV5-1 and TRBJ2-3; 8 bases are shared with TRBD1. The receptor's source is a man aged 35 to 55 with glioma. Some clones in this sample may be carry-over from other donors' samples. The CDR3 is CASSSYGTGATDTQYF. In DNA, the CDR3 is TGCGCCAGCAGCTCCTACGGGACAGGAGCCACAGATACGCAGTATTTT.